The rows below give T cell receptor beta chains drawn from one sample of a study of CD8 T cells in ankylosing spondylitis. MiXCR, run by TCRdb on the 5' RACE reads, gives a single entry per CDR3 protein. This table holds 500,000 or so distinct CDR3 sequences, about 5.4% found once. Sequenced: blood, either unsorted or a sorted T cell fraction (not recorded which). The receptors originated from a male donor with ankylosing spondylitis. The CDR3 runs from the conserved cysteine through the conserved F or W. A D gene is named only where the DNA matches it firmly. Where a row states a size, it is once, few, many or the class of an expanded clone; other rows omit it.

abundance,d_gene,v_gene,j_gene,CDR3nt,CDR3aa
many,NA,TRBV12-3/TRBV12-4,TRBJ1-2,TGTGCCAGCACACCACCCCCCCTCCCTGGCTACACCTTC,CASTPPPLPGYTF
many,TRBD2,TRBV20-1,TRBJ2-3,TGCAGCTTCCTAGCGGGGTTAGATACGCAGTATTTT,CSFLAGLDTQYF
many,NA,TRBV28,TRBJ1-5,TGTGCCAGCAGTCCCCCGGAGGATCAGCCCCAGCATTTT,CASSPPEDQPQHF
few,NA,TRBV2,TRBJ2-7,TGTGCCAGCAGTGAAAGCGGACCGCGAAACTCCTACGAGCAGTACTTC,CASSESGPRNSYEQYF
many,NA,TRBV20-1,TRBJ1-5,TGCAGTGCTCAAAACAGGTATAGCAATCAGCCCCAGCATTTT,CSAQNRYSNQPQHF
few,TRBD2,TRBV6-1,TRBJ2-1,TGTGCCACCCACCGGGGTAGCGGGATTACCTACAATGAGCAGTTCTTC,CATHRGSGITYNEQFF
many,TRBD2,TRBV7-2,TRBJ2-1,TGTGCCAGCAGCTTAGATACACTAGCGGGAAGAGAGCAGTTCTTC,CASSLDTLAGREQFF
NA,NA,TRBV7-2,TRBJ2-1,TGTGCCAGCAGCTTAAGGAGGGAACCCTACAATGAGCAGTTCTTC,CASSLRREPYNEQFF
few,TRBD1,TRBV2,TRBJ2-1,TGTGCCAGCCTGACAGGGCTCCCCATCGATGAGCAGTTCTTC,CASLTGLPIDEQFF
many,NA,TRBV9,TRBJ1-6,TGTGCCAGCAGCGTAGAGGGGATCAATTCACCCCTCCACTTT,CASSVEGINSPLHF
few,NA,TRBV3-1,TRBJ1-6,TGTGCCAGCAGCCAAGAACTGGGCCCAGGTTCACCCCTCCACTTT,CASSQELGPGSPLHF
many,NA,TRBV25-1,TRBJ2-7,TGTGCCAGCAGTGAATCGGGGACTCTTTACGAGCAGTACTTC,CASSESGTLYEQYF
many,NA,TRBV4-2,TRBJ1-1,TGTGCCAGCAGCCATGGGAGGAGGGCCAGGACTTTCTTT,CASSHGRRARTFF
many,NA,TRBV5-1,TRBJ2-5,TGCGCCAGCAGCTTGGCCGTCAGGGTGGTAGAGACCCAGTACTTC,CASSLAVRVVETQYF
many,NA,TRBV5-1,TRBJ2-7,TGCGCCAGCAGCTCACCAGGGACCTACGAGCAGTACTTC,CASSSPGTYEQYF